A selection of T cell receptor beta chains follows, all from one sample in a study of blood T cell repertoires in COVID-19. The repertoire was sequenced with immunoSEQ multiplex PCR; TCRdb's copy has only in-frame clones and lacks some. Of tens of thousands of clones in the sample, 70% to 90% were seen once. Sequencing used peripheral blood. These receptors were taken from a woman in her fifties or sixties with acute or convalescent COVID-19. CDR3s include the opening cysteine and the closing phenylalanine or tryptophan.

TRBV3-1/TRBV3-2 15 CASSSGTLGGNEQFF
TRBV3-1/TRBV3-2 15 CASSQEWGGGGEQYF
TRBV19 16 CASSTTTTGRNEKLFF
TRBV19 14 CASSISDSNTEAFF
TRBV28 13 CASSIPKSTEAFF
TRBV30 15 CAWSRTGVSNQPQHF
TRBV7-2 14 CASSSGGGSTEAFF
TRBV3-1/TRBV3-2 14 CASSHRDGGYEQYF
TRBV27 15 CASRSHRGVSYEQYF
TRBV27 12 CASSGVNNEQFF
TRBV18 16 CASSPPSRDRAYGYTF
TRBV11-2 14 CASSSRGASNEQFF
TRBV7-2 16 CASSLGLRTRRSPLHF
TRBV5-6 16 CASSRFTGLNNQPQHF
TRBV7-9 16 CASSPRTSSRTDTQYF
TRBV30 12 CAWSVSGPSYTF
TRBV10-3 17 CAITEGTGDSTNYGYTF
TRBV18 15 CASSPGQVLNTEAFF
TRBV9 15 CASSAGQGSNQPQHF
TRBV14 17 CASSQRFTWDRNSPLHF
TRBV7-8 19 CASSPLVALAGSGANVLTF
TRBV2 13 CASRFTEGYGYTF
TRBV6-5 16 CASSYSAGGGANVLTF
TRBV6-1 15 CASSEGQSSGNTIYF
TRBV7-2 19 CASSSTLDPGFLTYNEQFF
TRBV3-1/TRBV3-2 16 CASSQVRQRNTGELFF
TRBV2 17 CASSEAPTGYMNTEAFF
TRBV11-3 15 CASSASGVNTGELFF
TRBV11-1 13 CASSLGHNTEAFF
TRBV19 13 CASSGTIQETQYF
TRBV5-1 13 CASRPRLNTEAFF
TRBV11-3 13 CASSLGPGTEAFF
TRBV27 12 CASSLLPGEAFF
TRBV6-5 16 CASSSLDRGFNQPQHF
TRBV6-5 14 CASSLAGRRGTQYF
TRBV28 19 CASSPLTSHRDRTNEKLFF
TRBV2 17 CASSATGLSASNSPLHF
TRBV28 14 CASSLVSGSDELFF
TRBV30 14 CACTKSGGADTQYF
TRBV19 13 CASRPASNQPQHF
TRBV18 18 CASSNQGGRGSVNTEAFF
TRBV19 15 CASSKGQGRSTEAFF
TRBV29-1 13 CSVAGTGTDTQYF
TRBV27 13 CASRGVMNTEAFF
TRBV7-9 17 CASSSGRIGTGGTEAFF
TRBV6-1 13 CASSEQWPYEQYF
TRBV9 13 CASSATGNQPQHF